These 20 T cell receptor beta chains were sequenced from one sample in a study of blood T cell repertoires in COVID-19. Generated by immunoSEQ multiplex PCR, the TCRdb table keeps only in-frame clones and is missing some. This sample has about 160,000 clones, with roughly 88% found just once. The specimen sequenced was PBMCs or T cells enriched from blood (not recorded which). The receptors here all came from a woman aged 45-65 years who had recovered from COVID-19.

This sequence joins TRBV6-2 or TRBV6-3 and TRBJ1-1; D gene uncertain. Trimming took 6 bases from V and 0 from J, leaving 14 bases between them. Germline CDR1 is MNHEY and CDR2 is SVGEGT. This CDR3 has 15 amino acids. DNA of the CDR3: TGTGCCAGCAGCAAATTAGCCGGTATGAACACTGAAGCTTTCTTT. As protein: CASSKLAGMNTEAFF.

V is TRBV7-2 and J is TRBJ1-3, with D maybe TRBD1 (5 bases). The CDR3 covers 15 residues. From germline, CDR1 is SGHTA and CDR2 FQGNSA. Trimming removed 2 bases at V and 4 bases at J, with 12 bases between. The CDR3 protein is CASSLSQGGGNTIYF. CDR3 nucleotide sequence: TGTGCCAGCAGCTTAAGCCAGGGTGGGGGAAACACCATATATTTT.

The chain carries TRBV6-5 and TRBJ2-3; D is undetermined. CDR1 MNHEY and CDR2 SVGAGI come from the germline V gene. V lost 6 bases, J lost 2 bases, and 12 bases lay in between. CDR3 length: 14 amino acids. CDR3 protein: CASSLGTVTDTQYF. The CDR3 coding sequence is TGTGCCAGCAGCCTAGGAACTGTCACAGATACGCAGTATTTT.

There are many counts of this clone. The V call is TRBV9, the J call TRBJ1-2; TRBD1 might be the D (5 bases). Looked up from germline, CDR1 is SGDLS and CDR2 is YYNGEE. The V end lost 5 bases, the J end lost 6 bases, and 8 bases lay between the germline ends. CDR3 length: 11 residues. The CDR3 protein is CASRGRDGYTF. CDR3 DNA sequence: TGTGCCAGCAGGGGGCGAGATGGCTACACCTTC.

The J gene is TRBJ2-6, the V gene TRBV5-1; 8 nucleotides line up with TRBD2. The CDR3 is made up of 19 amino acids. CDR1 and CDR2 (germline): SGHRS, YFSETQ. V lost 2 bases to trimming and J lost 3 bases; unmatched junction nucleotides: 13. The CDR3 loop reads CASSFDPGGGSYGANVLTF. CDR3 in DNA: TGCGCCAGCAGCTTCGACCCCGGGGGGGGCTCGTATGGGGCCAACGTCCTGACTTTC.

The chain joins TRBV7-2 to TRBJ2-1, with 9 nucleotides matching TRBD2. After removal of 2 bases from V and 8 bases from J, the junction contained 7 bases not matched to a gene. The germline gives CDR1 SGHTA, CDR2 FQGNSA. The CDR3 loop spans 15 amino acids. The CDR3, as DNA: TGTGCCAGCAGCTTAAGGACTAGCGTTCCCCATGAGCAGTTCTTC. Amino acids: CASSLRTSVPHEQFF.

The rearrangement joins TRBV6-2 or TRBV6-3 to TRBJ1-2; D possibly corresponds to TRBD1 (5 bases). Germline loops: CDR1 MNHEY, CDR2 SVGEGT. This CDR3 spans 13 amino acids. V was shortened by 4 bases and J by 1 base, with 7 bases between the two germline ends. CDR3 sequence: CASSFDSNYGYTF. Here the CDR3 DNA reads TGTGCCAGCAGTTTTGACAGTAACTATGGCTACACCTTC.

The gene calls are TRBV13 and TRBJ1-4, with TRBD1 identical over 7 bases. The CDR3 sequence is 16 residues long. The V segment lost 3 bases and the J segment 4 bases; nucleotides outside the gene matches: 8. From germline, CDR1 is PRHDT and CDR2 FYEKMQ (reference sequence). The CDR3 DNA is TGTGCCAGCAGCTTGACGGCGGGACAGATTAATGAAAAACTGTTTTTT. Its protein product is CASSLTAGQINEKLFF.

The chain joins TRBV28 to TRBJ1-2; 8 nucleotides agree with TRBD1. CDR3 length: 14 amino acids. V lost 5 bases and J lost 2; bases outside the gene matches: 4. Germline CDR1 and CDR2: MDHEN and SYDVKM. The CDR3 sequence is CASSTRTGNYGYTF. DNA of the CDR3: TGTGCCAGCAGTACCCGGACAGGGAACTATGGCTACACCTTC.

The CDR3 loop is CASSYRGYQETQYF. The CDR3 bases are TGTGCCAGCAGTTACAGGGGCTACCAAGAGACCCAGTACTTC. The chain combines TRBV6-2 or TRBV6-3 with TRBJ2-5; D is perhaps TRBD1 (5 bases). The CDR3 runs to 14 residues. Germline CDR1 and CDR2: MNHEY and SVGEGT. Trimming stripped 2 bases from V and 0 bases from J, with 7 bases between.

The J gene is TRBJ1-6, the V gene TRBV21-1; the tabulated D call, TRBD1, remains unverified against the DNA. TRBV21-1 is flagged as a pseudogene. This CDR3 has 15 residues. This CDR3 is CASCRTGQNNSPLHF. The DNA of the CDR3 is TGTGCCAGCTGCCGGACAGGGCAAAATAATTCACCCCTCCACTTT.

The V call is TRBV3-1 (or the pseudogene TRBV3-2), the J call TRBJ2-2, with D unclear. The CDR3 contains 12 residues. V was pared by 3 bases and J by 7 bases, with 6 bases between. The germline V gene encodes CDR1 LGHDT and CDR2 YNNKEL (reference sequence). The DNA of the CDR3 is TGTGCCAGCAGCCACCGAGTCGGGGAGCTGTTTTTT. Its protein product is CASSHRVGELFF.

The rearrangement links TRBV18 to TRBJ2-2, with 8 bases identical to TRBD2. This CDR3 comprises 15 residues. The V gene end was trimmed by 5 bases and the J gene end by 2 bases; junction bases not matched to a gene: 4. Germline loops: CDR1 KGHSH, CDR2 LQKENI. This CDR3 is CASSGRTSNTGELFF. The CDR3 DNA reads TGTGCCAGCTCAGGCCGGACTAGCAACACCGGGGAGCTGTTTTTT.

The chain links TRBV7-9 to TRBJ1-1, with 7 bases matching TRBD1. This CDR3 is built from 15 residues. V lost 3 bases, J lost 3 bases, and 7 bases stayed unmatched. CDR1 is SEHNR, CDR2 FQNEAQ, per germline (reference sequence). CDR3 bases: TGTGCCAGCAGCTTCCTACAGGGGTTGGACACTGAAGCTTTCTTT. Translating it yields CASSFLQGLDTEAFF.

The chain couples TRBV4-3 to TRBJ1-5, with D perhaps matching TRBD1 (5 bases). Per germline, CDR1 LGHNA and CDR2 YSLEER. Trimming removed 0 bases at V and 5 bases at J, with 14 bases between. The CDR3 spans 16 residues. The CDR3 here is CASSQDKGQGHQPQHF. CDR3 nucleotide sequence: TGCGCCAGCAGCCAAGATAAGGGGCAGGGTCATCAGCCCCAGCATTTT.

The chain has TRBV20-1 and TRBJ2-5, with 11 bases fitting TRBD2. CDR3 length equals 16 residues. With V trimmed by 6 bases and J by 2 bases, 11 bases remained unmatched. Germline values: CDR1 DFQATT, CDR2 SNEGSKA (reference sequence). CDR3 coding DNA: TGCAGTGCCAGTCGTGGGACTAGCGGCTCTCAAGAGACCCAGTACTTC. Its translation is CSASRGTSGSQETQYF.

V gene TRBV27 combines with J gene TRBJ2-2; 11 bases match TRBD1. V was pared by 5 bases and J by 7 bases, with 9 bases of the junction left unmatched. The CDR3 sequence is 16 residues long. Germline CDR1 and CDR2: MNHEY and SMNVEV (reference sequence). Written as DNA, the CDR3 is TGTGCCAGCAGTATTTGGACAGGGGGCTTTAACGGGGAGCTGTTTTTT. This gives the protein CASSIWTGGFNGELFF.

The sample holds one count of this clone. The rearrangement uses TRBV5-5 and TRBJ2-7; 13 bases align to TRBD2. CDR1 and CDR2 (germline): SGHKS, YYEKEE (reference sequence). This CDR3 contains 15 residues. J lost 3 bases, V lost 5 bases, and 5 bases had no gene match. CDR3: CASSYGLAGDYEQYF. The CDR3 region has the DNA TGTGCCAGCAGTTACGGACTAGCGGGAGACTACGAGCAGTACTTC.

The chain carries TRBV27 and TRBJ2-1, with D perhaps matching TRBD2 (7 bases). Germline CDR1 MNHEY, CDR2 SMNVEV (reference sequence). The ends were cut back, 1 base at V and 13 bases at J, with 11 bases in the middle. The CDR3 length is 12 residues. The CDR3 bases are TGTGCCAGCAGTTTATGGGGGGGGCCTCAGTTCTTC. Translation: CASSLWGGPQFF.

V and J are TRBV9 and TRBJ1-6, with 10 positions matching TRBD1. V shed 5 bases and J 7 bases; nucleotides not matched to a gene: 3. The CDR3 spans 14 residues. Germline V lookup: CDR1 SGDLS, CDR2 YYNGEE. The DNA for the CDR3 is TGTGCCAGCAGAGCGGGACAGGGGAATTCACCCCTCCACTTT. Translated, it gives CASRAGQGNSPLHF.